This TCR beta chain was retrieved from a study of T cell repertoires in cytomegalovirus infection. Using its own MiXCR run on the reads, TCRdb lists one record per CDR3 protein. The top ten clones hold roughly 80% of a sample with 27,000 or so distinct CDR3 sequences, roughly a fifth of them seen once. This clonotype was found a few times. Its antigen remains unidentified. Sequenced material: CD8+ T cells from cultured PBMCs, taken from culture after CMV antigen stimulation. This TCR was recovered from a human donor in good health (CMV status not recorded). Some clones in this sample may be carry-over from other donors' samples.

CDR3 DNA sequence: TGTGCCAGCAGTTACGGACAGCCCTACGAGCAGTACTTC. Translation: CASSYGQPYEQYF. The genes are TRBV27 and TRBJ2-7; D may be TRBD1 (6 bases). The germline V and J ends were trimmed by 4 bases and 2 bases, with 9 bases remaining between them. The CDR3 sequence is 13 residues long. From germline, CDR1 is MNHEY and CDR2 SMNVEV (reference sequence).